The present TCR beta chain was sequenced within a study of blood T cells in healthy people across ages. The germline V gene has CDR1 MDHEN and CDR2 SYDVKM. The V segment lost 2 bases and the J segment 0 bases; nucleotides outside the gene matches: 6. The CDR3 has 16 amino acids. General observations from the study: Nothing was known about donor CMV status, and this possibly confounded expanded clonotype changes.

As regards this clonotype: Its specificity is not known.

A second about 6 to 12 cycle PCR used barcoded and J-beta primers. TCRdb ran MiXCR on the 5' RACE reads and lists one entry per CDR3 protein. This sample has about 1.8 million distinct CDR3 sequences, with approximately 50% found just once. Sequenced input: blood. The source is a woman aged 40 to 50 in good health. The chain links TRBV28 to TRBJ2-5; 7 bases map to TRBD1. The CDR3 sequence is CASSLVTGYNQETQYF. In nucleotides, the CDR3 is TGTGCCAGCAGTTTAGTGACAGGGTATAACCAAGAGACCCAGTACTTC.